This T cell receptor beta chain is from a study of blood T cell repertoires in COVID-19. Study as a whole: Sites in the United States, Italy and Spain provided acute and convalescent COVID-19 samples. Sample material is recorded as cDNA or gDNA derived from T cells, B-cell-depleted T cells, or PBMCs.

The repertoire was sequenced with immunoSEQ multiplex PCR; TCRdb's copy has only in-frame clones and lacks some. The sample shows 220,000 or so clones, around 81% of them seen only once. The specimen was peripheral blood. The source is a woman aged 55-70 years with acute or convalescent COVID-19.

CDR3 coding DNA: TGTGCCAGCAGCCGCCTTCCCCAGGCAGTGAACACTGAAGCTTTCTTT. Translating gives CASSRLPQAVNTEAFF. The V and J genes are TRBV3-1 (or the pseudogene TRBV3-2) and TRBJ1-1; D call uncertain. Germline V lookup: CDR1 LGHDT, CDR2 YNNKEL (reference sequence). The V and J ends lost 4 bases and 0 bases respectively, with 15 bases between them. CDR3 length: 16 residues.